This T cell receptor (beta chain) was sequenced during a study of metastatic and nonmetastatic thyroid tumors. Turning to the study itself: Repertoire comparisons spanned blood and tumor or nodule tissue from malignant and benign thyroid patients. Findings and caveats of the study: Within blood and tumor, benign nodules reportedly had significantly lower TCR beta diversity than malignant thyroid tumors did.

As to this clone: Its antigen is undetermined.

All patients were untreated before thyroid surgery. Original processing notes: A papillary thyroid cancer distant-metastasis classifier was built from CDR3 differences across clinicopathological groups. TCRdb re-clonotyped the PCR reads via MiXCR. These V and J calls derive from TCRdb rather than the authors' analysis. The sample consists of some 32,000 clones, 15% to 20% of them appearing once. V lost 8 bases to trimming and J lost 3 bases, with 12 bases between them. The CDR3 has 13 amino acids. Germline loops: CDR1 LNHDA, CDR2 SQIVND (reference sequence). Sequenced input: blood. The chain couples TRBV19 to TRBJ2-3; D is possibly TRBD2 (6 bases). The TCR comes from a female donor with papillary thyroid cancer or a benign thyroid nodule (not recorded which). Some clones in this sample may be carry-over from other donors' samples. CDR3 in amino acids: CASSGSATDTQYF. The DNA of the CDR3 is TGTGCCAGTTCCGGGAGCGCTACAGATACGCAGTATTTT. The variable domain in full, completed from reference TRBV19 and TRBJ2-3, reads DGGITQSPKYLFRKEGQNVTLSCEQNLNHDAMYWYRQDPGQGLRLIYYSQIVNDFQKGDIAEGYSVSREKKESFPLTVTSAQKNPTAFYLCASSGSATDTQYFGPGTRLTVL.